The 5 T cell receptor beta chains in this list originate from one sample, sequenced in a study of blood T cells in healthy people across ages (dated by TCRdb to between 2015 and 2017). Libraries were prepared through 5' RACE. This sample was sequenced with an Illumina HiSeq 2500. A second PCR of about 7 to 12 cycles was run with a J-beta primer mix and a sample-barcoded 5' primer. TCRdb redid the processing of the public reads, applying fastp at Q25 and MiXCR, and retained in-frame beta chains. Every distinct CDR3 protein forms one entry, paired with its most common genes and DNA. The sample has over 500,000 distinct CDR3 sequences on record, around 27% of them singletons. Of the sample, approximately 3.3% is held by the ten largest clones. This sample also appeared in a second study, on T cells of mothers and their children.

The sequenced material came from blood. These receptors all stem from a boy aged 2-9 years in good health.

This chain links TRBV6-5 with TRBJ2-4, with 9 bases lining up with TRBD1. The V segment lost 2 bases and the J segment 5 bases; nucleotides outside the gene matches: 7. The CDR3 runs 16 residues. Germline lookup yields CDR1 MNHEY and CDR2 SVGAGI. CDR3 nucleotides: TGTGCCAGCAGTTACACTCCGGGACAGGGAGAAAACATTCAGTACTTC. Amino acids: CASSYTPGQGENIQYF.

This chain links TRBV9 with TRBJ2-3, with TRBD2 identical over 7 bases. Trimming removed 2 bases from V and 2 bases from J; junction bases left unmatched: 8. The CDR3 covers 16 residues. Germline V gives CDR1 SGDLS, CDR2 YYNGEE. Here the CDR3 reads CASSVGGMGITDTQYF. The CDR3, as DNA: TGTGCCAGCAGCGTGGGAGGGATGGGCATCACAGATACGCAGTATTTT.

V usage is TRBV20-1 and J usage is TRBJ1-2, with a possible D match to TRBD1 (5 bases). CDR1 and CDR2 from the germline V gene are DFQATT and SNEGSKA (reference sequence). CDR3 length: 12 residues. Trimming took 4 bases from V and 3 from J, leaving 9 bases between them. The CDR3: CSAMRGDYGYTF. CDR3 bases: TGCAGTGCTATGAGGGGTGACTATGGCTACACCTTC.

V is TRBV29-1 and J is TRBJ2-5, with 8 bases aligning to TRBD2. The DNA matches TRBJ2-1 better at its end, which makes the J call doubtful. CDR1 SQVTM and CDR2 ANQGSEA come from the germline V gene. The CDR3 runs 14 residues. In DNA form, the CDR3 reads TGCAGCGGGGGAGCGGGAGTTAGGAATAATGAGCAGTTCTTC. Amino acid sequence: CSGGAGVRNNEQFF.

V gene TRBV6-6 combines with J gene TRBJ1-1, with 7 bases identical to TRBD1. This CDR3 is 13 amino acids long. The germline V gene encodes CDR1 MNHNY and CDR2 SVGAGI (reference sequence). Germline trimming cut 2 bases from V and 8 bases from J; bases unmatched to any gene: 5. The CDR3 loop is CASSYGAGGEAFF. Written as DNA, the CDR3 is TGTGCCAGCAGTTACGGGGCAGGGGGGGAAGCTTTCTTT.